These 13 T cell receptor beta chains originate from one sample sequenced in a study of shared clonotypes between healthy human individuals. Clones were sequenced by immunoSEQ multiplex PCR, and TCRdb holds only the in-frame ones, with some missing. The repertoire has hundreds of thousands of clones, roughly 96% of them found once; the top ten carry 0.11%. Positively selected for CCR7, the CD45RO-negative cells used as naive CD8 cells excluded terminally differentiated effector memory CD45RA+ cells. The sequencing sample was made of naive CD8+ T cells sorted from blood. The receptor source for this set is a woman in her 30s in good health.

V gene TRBV11-2 combines with J gene TRBJ2-1, with 9 bases identical to TRBD2. The length of the CDR3 is 16 residues. CDR1 is SGHAT, CDR2 FQNNGV, per germline. V trimming: 1 base; J trimming: 7 bases; junction bases outside the gene matches: 8. CDR3 amino acids: CASSLVGAGGPNEQFF. The CDR3, as DNA: TGTGCCAGCAGCTTAGTCGGGGCGGGAGGGCCGAATGAGCAGTTCTTC.

The chain uses TRBV4-1 and TRBJ1-5; TRBD1 might be the D (5 bases). The germline V gene has CDR1 MGHRA and CDR2 YSYEKL. V was clipped by 0 bases and J by 6 bases, with 15 bases between them. The CDR3 runs to 16 residues. In DNA, the CDR3 is TGCGCCAGCAGCCAAGATGTCCAGGCGAGGGGTCAGCCCCAGCATTTT. Translating gives CASSQDVQARGQPQHF.

The V call is TRBV27, the J call TRBJ2-1, with D unresolved. Per germline, CDR1 MNHEY and CDR2 SMNVEV (reference sequence). Trimming cost V 5 bases and J 4 bases, with 15 bases left between them. This CDR3 contains 15 residues. CDR3: CASSPSDGYYNEQFF. The CDR3 nucleotides are TGTGCCAGCAGTCCGTCCGACGGCTATTACAATGAGCAGTTCTTC.

The genes are TRBV18 and TRBJ2-3; D remains ambiguous. V was pared by 5 bases and J by 1 base, with 16 bases between. CDR3 length equals 16 residues. The germline CDR1 and CDR2 sequences are KGHSH and LQKENI. The CDR3 spells CASSLEILMGTDTQYF. The DNA of the CDR3 is TGTGCCAGCTCATTGGAGATTCTGATGGGCACAGATACGCAGTATTTT.

The gene calls are TRBV13 and TRBJ2-1; D is undetermined. V shed 2 bases and J shed 5 bases, with 7 bases lying between them. This CDR3 has 13 amino acids. Germline V gene sequence: CDR1 PRHDT, CDR2 FYEKMQ (reference sequence). The CDR3 DNA follows: TGTGCCAGCAGCTTACCCCTGCACAATGAGCAGTTCTTC. This codes for CASSLPLHNEQFF.

This rearrangement joins TRBV15 to TRBJ2-7, with 9 positions matching TRBD2. Unmatched junction bases numbered 8, after V lost 4 bases and J lost 4 bases. The CDR3 length is 15 residues. Germline CDR1 reads LNHNV; CDR2 reads YYDKDF (reference sequence). CDR3 bases: TGTGCCACCAGCAACTGGACTAGCGCTTATTACGAGCAGTACTTC. As protein: CATSNWTSAYYEQYF.

The rearrangement links TRBV7-2 to TRBJ2-1; D may be TRBD1 or TRBD2 (5 bases each). Germline lookup yields CDR1 SGHTA and CDR2 FQGNSA. The CDR3 is 15 residues long. Trimming pared 7 bases from V and 5 bases from J, leaving 18 bases between. The CDR3 DNA reads as TGTGCCAGCATCCCTGCTGGGGACGGAAACAATGAGCAGTTCTTC. Its translation is CASIPAGDGNNEQFF.

J is TRBJ1-3 and V is TRBV5-5, with 8 bases fitting TRBD1. Germline trimming cut 4 bases from V and 0 bases from J; bases unmatched to any gene: 3. Germline V CDR1 and CDR2: SGHKS, YYEKEE (reference sequence). This CDR3 is 15 amino acids long. The CDR3, as DNA: TGTGCCAGCAGCGCCACAGGGGGCTCTGGAAACACCATATATTTT. Its protein product is CASSATGGSGNTIYF.

The V gene is TRBV28, the J gene TRBJ2-7; D unclear. Germline V lookup: CDR1 MDHEN, CDR2 SYDVKM. There are 13 residues in the CDR3. The V gene lost 4 bases and the J gene lost 0 bases, with 7 bases spanning the gap. This CDR3 reads CASSSISSYEQYF. CDR3 coding DNA: TGTGCCAGCAGTTCCATTAGCTCCTACGAGCAGTACTTC.

The chain has TRBV7-9 and TRBJ2-7; D is possibly TRBD1 (6 bases). The CDR3 runs 13 residues. V lost 3 bases and J 3 bases, leaving 9 bases between the germline ends. Germline V gene sequence: CDR1 SEHNR, CDR2 FQNEAQ (reference sequence). The CDR3 bases are TGTGCCAGCAGCTTTGCGGACAGCTACGAGCAGTACTTC. Translation: CASSFADSYEQYF. Full variable domain (missing parts from reference TRBV7-9 and TRBJ2-7): DTGVSQNPRHKITKRGQNVTFRCDPISEHNRLYWYRQTLGQGPEFLTYFQNEAQLEKSRLLSDRFSAERPKGSFSTLEIQRTEQGDSAMYLCASSFADSYEQYFGPGTRLTVT.

The chain combines TRBV10-3 with TRBJ2-7; D possibly corresponds to TRBD2 (5 bases). Trimming pared 7 bases from V and 5 bases from J, leaving 15 bases between. In germline, CDR1 is ENHRY, CDR2 SYGVKD. CDR3 length: 13 amino acids. Here the CDR3 reads CAINPDSANEQYF. CDR3 nucleotide sequence: TGTGCCATCAACCCGGACTCCGCAAACGAGCAGTACTTC.

The chain has TRBV10-2 and TRBJ2-7; 13 bases are a match to TRBD2. Germline V gives CDR1 WSHSY, CDR2 SAAADI. The V gene end was trimmed by 6 bases and the J gene end by 3 bases; junction bases not matched to a gene: 8. CDR3 length: 16 residues. CDR3 in amino acids: CASSETSGRYSYEQYF. CDR3 DNA sequence: TGCGCCAGCAGCGAGACTAGCGGGAGGTACAGCTACGAGCAGTACTTC.

The chain is built from TRBV6-5 and TRBJ1-5; D not certain. Germline assignment: CDR1 MNHEY and CDR2 SVGAGI. V lost 8 bases and J 0 bases, leaving 8 bases between the germline ends. The CDR3 contains 13 residues. CDR3 loop: CASRFNSNQPQHF. The CDR3 nucleotides read TGTGCCAGCCGATTCAATAGCAATCAGCCCCAGCATTTT.